The clone carrying this TCR beta chain was seen a single time. Sequence at one end of the junction differs from germline and may be a read error. CDR3 size: 18 residues. Germline-derived CDR1 and CDR2 are MNHNS and SASEGT. These data belong to a study of sequential checkpoint blockade in melanoma. Study information: Maintenance nivolumab came after either treatment sequence.

Treatment noted: randomized to nivolumab then ipilimumab (arm A) or the reverse (arm B). TCRdb's table, derived via immunoSEQ multiplex PCR, lists solely in-frame clones and lacks some. The sample has roughly 13,000 clones, 55% to 65% seen once. The chain links TRBV6-1 to TRBJ1-1; D possibly corresponds to TRBD1 (5 bases). The source of this sequence is a human donor with melanoma. This specimen consisted of CD8+ T cells sorted from blood (inferred from file names), obtained from a patient given nivolumab and ipilimumab in sequence. The CDR3 loop reads CASREEGWQGGGNTEAFF. The DNA of the CDR3 is TGTGCCAGCAGAGAAGAGGGCTGGCAGGGCGGGGGAAACACTGAAGCTTTCTTT.